The clone carrying this T cell receptor beta chain was counted only a few times. Alongside a J-beta primer mix, a sample-barcoded 5' primer served in a second PCR lasting roughly 7 to 11 cycles. Tagging of each cDNA molecule was performed by a template-switch adaptor with 12 random nucleotides. TCRdb passed the 5' RACE reads through MiXCR, listing each CDR3 protein once. The sample holds fewer than 950,000 distinct CDR3 sequences, roughly 53% seen once. The data stem from a study of blood T cells in healthy people across ages. Healthy Caucasian individuals from Russia aged about 6 to 90 served as donors. This CDR3 has 15 residues. Unmatched junction bases numbered 5, after V lost 5 bases and J lost 1 base.

V is TRBV12-3 or TRBV12-4 and J is TRBJ2-7; 10 bases fit TRBD2. Sequenced: blood. This clonotype was obtained from a man at least 80 years old in good health. For the CDR3, the DNA is TGTGCCAGCAGTCCCCTAGCGGGAGAGTCCTACGAGCAGTACTTC. Its translation: CASSPLAGESYEQYF.